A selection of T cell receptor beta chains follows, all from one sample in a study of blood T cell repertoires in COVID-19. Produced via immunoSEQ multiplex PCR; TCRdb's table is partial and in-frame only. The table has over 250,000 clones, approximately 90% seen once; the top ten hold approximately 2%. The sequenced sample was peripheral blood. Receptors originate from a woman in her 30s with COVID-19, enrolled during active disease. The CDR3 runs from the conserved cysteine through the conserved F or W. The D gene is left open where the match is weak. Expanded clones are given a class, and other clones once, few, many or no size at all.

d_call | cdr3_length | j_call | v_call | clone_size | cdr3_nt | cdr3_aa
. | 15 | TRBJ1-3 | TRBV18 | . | TGTGCCAGCTCACCCCTCGGGAACGGAAGGAACACCATATATTTT | CASSPLGNGRNTIYF
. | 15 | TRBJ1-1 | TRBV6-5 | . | TGTGCCAGCAGTTACGTTCAGGTGACGAACACTGAAGCTTTCTTT | CASSYVQVTNTEAFF
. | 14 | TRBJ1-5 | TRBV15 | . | TGTGCCACCAGCAGAGAGGGGGCAGATCAGCCCCAGCATTTT | CATSREGADQPQHF
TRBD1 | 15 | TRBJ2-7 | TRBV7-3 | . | TGTGCCAGCAGCTTCGGGCGGGACAGGCCCTACGAGCAGTACTTC | CASSFGRDRPYEQYF
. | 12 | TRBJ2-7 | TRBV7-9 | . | TGTGCCAGCGGCTACGGGGGCTACGAGCAGTACTTC | CASGYGGYEQYF
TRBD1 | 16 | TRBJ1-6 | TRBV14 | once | TGTGCCAGCAGCCAAAGGACAGGGGGATATAATTCACCCCTCCACTTT | CASSQRTGGYNSPLHF
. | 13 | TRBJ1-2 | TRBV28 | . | TGTGCCAGCAGTTTTTTTGGAGGGAATGGCTACACCTTC | CASSFFGGNGYTF
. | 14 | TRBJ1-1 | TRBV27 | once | TGTGCCAGCAGTTTTTCGGGGGTCGACACTGAAGCTTTCTTT | CASSFSGVDTEAFF
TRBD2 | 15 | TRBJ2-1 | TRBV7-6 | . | TGTGCCAGCAGCCGTTGGACTAGCGGGTACAATGAGCAGTTCTTC | CASSRWTSGYNEQFF
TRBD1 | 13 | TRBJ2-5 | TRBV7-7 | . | TGTGCCAGCAGCTTAGACCCGCAGGGGGCCCAGTACTTC | CASSLDPQGAQYF
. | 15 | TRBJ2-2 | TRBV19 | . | TGTGCCAGTAGGGATGGCGGGGCCAACACCGGGGAGCTGTTTTTT | CASRDGGANTGELFF
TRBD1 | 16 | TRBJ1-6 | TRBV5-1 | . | TGCGCCAGCAGCTTGGCGGTAGGGACAGGGGTTTCACCCCTCCACTTT | CASSLAVGTGVSPLHF
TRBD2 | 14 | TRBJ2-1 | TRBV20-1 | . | TGCAGTGCTAGTGGTAGCGGGAGTGGTAATGAGCAGTTCTTC | CSASGSGSGNEQFF
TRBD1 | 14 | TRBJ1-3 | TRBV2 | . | TGTGCCAGCAGTCTCGGACAGGGGAGGAACACCATATATTTT | CASSLGQGRNTIYF
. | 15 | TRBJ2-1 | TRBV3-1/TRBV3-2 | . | TGTGCCAGCAGCCAAGATCTGCCAGGGGCAAATGAGCAGTTCTTC | CASSQDLPGANEQFF
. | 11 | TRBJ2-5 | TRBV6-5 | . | TGTGCCAGCAGACTCCGAGAGACCCAGTACTTC | CASRLRETQYF
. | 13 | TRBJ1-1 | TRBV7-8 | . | TGTGCCAGCAGCTTAGCGAGGGCAGCTGAAGCTTTCTTT | CASSLARAAEAFF
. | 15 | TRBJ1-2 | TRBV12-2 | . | TGTGCAAGTCGCTGTGGGACAGGGGGCTTGAATGGCTACACCTTC | CASRCGTGGLNGYTF
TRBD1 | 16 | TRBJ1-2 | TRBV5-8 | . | TGTGCCAGCAGCTTGTGGACAGGGAACCGATTTTATGGCTACACCTTC | CASSLWTGNRFYGYTF
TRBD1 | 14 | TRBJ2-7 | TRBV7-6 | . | TGTGCCAGCAGGTCAGGGGGCGGTACCTACGAGCAGTACTTC | CASRSGGGTYEQYF
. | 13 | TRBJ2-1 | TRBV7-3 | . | TGTGCCAGCAGCTTAGGAGCGAACAATGAGCAGTTCTTC | CASSLGANNEQFF
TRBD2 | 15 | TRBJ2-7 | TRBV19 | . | TGTGCCAGTAGTATTTCTAGCGGGACAAATTACGAGCAGTACTTC | CASSISSGTNYEQYF
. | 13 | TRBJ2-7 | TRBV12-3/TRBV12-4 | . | TGTGCCAGCAGTTTAAATAGTCAGGGCGAGCAGTACTTC | CASSLNSQGEQYF
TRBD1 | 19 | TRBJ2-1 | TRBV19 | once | TGTGCCAGTAGTATACGCGGGACAGGTGCCATTCACTCCTACAATGAGCAGTTCTTC | CASSIRGTGAIHSYNEQFF
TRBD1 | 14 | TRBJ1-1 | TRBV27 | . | TGTGCCAGCAGCTTAGGACAGGGAAACACTGAAGCTTTCTTT | CASSLGQGNTEAFF
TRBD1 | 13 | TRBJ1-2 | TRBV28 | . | TGTGCCAGCAGTCCGCCGGGGACAGGGGGCTACACCTTC | CASSPPGTGGYTF
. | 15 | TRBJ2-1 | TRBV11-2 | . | TGTGCCAGCAGCTACCGACTAGAAGGCAATAATGAGCAGTTCTTC | CASSYRLEGNNEQFF
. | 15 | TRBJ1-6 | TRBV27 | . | TGTGCCAGCGGTACCTCGGGGTCGTATAATTCACCCCTCCACTTT | CASGTSGSYNSPLHF
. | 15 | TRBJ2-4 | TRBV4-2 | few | TGTGCCAGCAGCCGATTAGGAGGACCCAAAAACATTCAGTACTTC | CASSRLGGPKNIQYF
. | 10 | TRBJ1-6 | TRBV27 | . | TGTGCCCCGAGGAGCTCACCCCTCCACTTT | CAPRSSPLHF
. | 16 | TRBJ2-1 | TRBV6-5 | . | TGTGCCAGCAGTTACTCCCAAGGGGGATCCTACAATGAGCAGTTCTTC | CASSYSQGGSYNEQFF
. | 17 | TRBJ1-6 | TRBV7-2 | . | TGTGCCAGCAGCTTTCTGGGGGGTGAGGAAGTGAATTCACCCCTCCACTTT | CASSFLGGEEVNSPLHF
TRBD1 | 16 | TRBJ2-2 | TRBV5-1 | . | TGCGCCAGCAGCCAGGCCGGGACAGGGAACACCGGGGAGCTGTTTTTT | CASSQAGTGNTGELFF
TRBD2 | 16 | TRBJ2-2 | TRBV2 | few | TGTGCCAGCAGTGATGAGGGACTAGGCAACACCGGGGAGCTGTTTTTT | CASSDEGLGNTGELFF
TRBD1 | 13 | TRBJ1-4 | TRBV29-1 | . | TGCAGCGTTGCAGGGGGGTCTAATGAAAAACTGTTTTTT | CSVAGGSNEKLFF
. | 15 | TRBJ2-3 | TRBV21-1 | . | TGTGCCAGCAGCAAAGAGCTTCGGAGCACAGATACGCAGTATTTT | CASSKELRSTDTQYF
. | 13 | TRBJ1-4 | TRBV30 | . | TGTGCCCTATCCGGGTCCTTTAATGAAAAACTGTTTTTT | CALSGSFNEKLFF
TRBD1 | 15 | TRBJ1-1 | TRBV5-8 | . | TGTGCCAGCAGCTTGGATGGGACAGGGAATACTGAAGCTTTCTTT | CASSLDGTGNTEAFF
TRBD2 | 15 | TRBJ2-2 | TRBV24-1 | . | TGTGCCACCAGTCCCAGGACTAGCGGGCCCGGGGAGCTGTTTTTT | CATSPRTSGPGELFF
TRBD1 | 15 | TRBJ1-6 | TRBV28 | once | TGTGCCAGCCTGCGTTCGGGACAGGGGGCTTCACCCCTCCACTTT | CASLRSGQGASPLHF
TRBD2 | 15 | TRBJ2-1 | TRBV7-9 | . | TGTGCCAGCAGACCTAGGGACTACCTCTACAATGAGCAGTTCTTC | CASRPRDYLYNEQFF
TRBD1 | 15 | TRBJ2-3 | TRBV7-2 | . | TGTGCCAGCAGCTTAAAGGACAGGAGCACAGATACGCAGTATTTT | CASSLKDRSTDTQYF
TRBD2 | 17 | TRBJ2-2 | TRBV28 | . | TGTGCCAGCACCTCACGCAGGGCTAGCGGGACCTACGGGGAGCTGTTTTTT | CASTSRRASGTYGELFF
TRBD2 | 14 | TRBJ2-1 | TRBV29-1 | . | TGCAGCGCCCCTAATGGCGGGAGATACAATGAGCAGTTCTTC | CSAPNGGRYNEQFF
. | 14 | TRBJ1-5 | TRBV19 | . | TGTGCCAGTAGTATAGTGGAGCCGTCGCAGCCCCAGCATTTT | CASSIVEPSQPQHF
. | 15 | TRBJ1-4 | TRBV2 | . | TGTGCCAGCAGTCCTGCCTGGAGGCCCAATGAAAAACTGTTTTTT | CASSPAWRPNEKLFF
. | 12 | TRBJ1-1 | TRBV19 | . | TGTGCCAGTAGTCAGGCCAACACTGAAGCTTTCTTT | CASSQANTEAFF
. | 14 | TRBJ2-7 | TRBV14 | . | TGTGCCAGCAGCCACAAGGCAGGATCCTACGAGCAGTACTTC | CASSHKAGSYEQYF
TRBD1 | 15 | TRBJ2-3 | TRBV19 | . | TGTGCCAGACAGTCCGGGACAGGGGCTGGGGATACGCAGTATTTT | CARQSGTGAGDTQYF
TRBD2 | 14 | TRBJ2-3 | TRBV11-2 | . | TGTGCCAGCAGCCTCGGACTAGATACAGATACGCAGTATTTT | CASSLGLDTDTQYF
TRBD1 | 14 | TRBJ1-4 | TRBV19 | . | TGTGCCAGTAGTATCGGGACAGGGCATGAAAAACTGTTTTTT | CASSIGTGHEKLFF
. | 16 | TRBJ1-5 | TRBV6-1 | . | TGTGCCAGCAGTGAAGCGCACGGAGGGAGCAATCAGCCCCAGCATTTT | CASSEAHGGSNQPQHF
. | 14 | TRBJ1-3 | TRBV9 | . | TGTGCCAGCAGCGTGGGCACAGACCGGAACACCATATATTTT | CASSVGTDRNTIYF
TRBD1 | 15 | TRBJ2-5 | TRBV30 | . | TGTGCCTGGAGTACCCCGGGACAGGGCGCGGGGACCCAGTACTTC | CAWSTPGQGAGTQYF
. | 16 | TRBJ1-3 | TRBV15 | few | TGTGCCACCAGCAGACGGCAGGGCCTCTCTGGAAACACCATATATTTT | CATSRRQGLSGNTIYF